This TCR beta chain was sequenced during a study of technical replicates of blood from several donors (dated by TCRdb to 2015 to 2018). Libraries were made using the immunoSEQ multiplex PCR assay. TCRdb limited this immuneACCESS table to in-frame rearrangements with V and J called. A share of clones is missing; checked studies link under half to unresolved V genes, and the rest is unexplained. Across this sample there are approximately 90,000 clones, with 95% seen only once. The ten largest clones take up more than 0.2% of the sample. As encoded in the germline V gene (reference sequence), CDR1 is WNHNN while CDR2 is SYGVQD. The junction shows trimming of 6 bases on V and 0 bases on J, and the gene matches do not reach 2 bases of it. The CDR3 runs 15 amino acids, cysteine and phenylalanine included. CDR3 DNA only is kept here, 45 bases in frame from base 1. A word on this clone: Its antigen target is currently unknown. It has no much larger one-base neighbor in the sample; base qualities were not kept.

Recombination joined TRBV10-1 with TRBJ2-3; TRBD2 aligns with 11 central bases. Sequenced: T cells isolated from PBMCs. This receptor was identified in a human donor in good health. The sequenced DNA: TGCGCCAGCAGCCCTAGCGGGGGGAGCACAGATACGCAGTATTTT. Protein translation: CASSPSGGSTDTQYF.